This T cell receptor (beta chain) was recorded in a study of blood T cell repertoires in COVID-19. For the study at large: Donors in the United States, Italy and Spain gave samples during acute or convalescent COVID-19. The cDNA or gDNA used as material had been derived from T cells, B-cell-depleted T cells, or PBMCs.

Study processing details: Estimated nucleated cell counts came from reference gene primer amplification. The repertoire was sequenced with immunoSEQ multiplex PCR; TCRdb's copy has only in-frame clones and lacks some. The DNA gave D and trimming, while V, J and clone size come from that table. The data hold approximately 240,000 clones, with 82% observed a single time. Germline CDR1 is SGDLS and CDR2 is YYNGEE. This CDR3 has 15 amino acids. V lost 0 bases and J lost 3, with 10 bases in between. The sequence was obtained from a woman of 80 years or more with active or convalescent COVID-19. Sequences were obtained from peripheral blood. This chain links TRBV9 with TRBJ1-3; no clear D. CDR3 nucleotides: TGTGCCAGCAGCGTAGCCGGGGTAGGTGGAAACACCATATATTTT. This codes for CASSVAGVGGNTIYF.